This T cell receptor (beta chain) was sequenced for a study of CD8 T cell repertoires and HIV-1 epitope variants. Across the whole study: The baseline condition was 1M T cells left uncultured.

Method: immunoSEQ multiplex PCR; TCRdb's copy keeps in-frame clones and lacks some. The repertoire holds several thousand clones, with about 62% as singletons. Worth noting for this clone: Its antigen is unknown.

There are 14 residues in the CDR3. V gave up 0 bases and J gave up 2 bases, with 7 bases separating them. The germline V gene has CDR1 SGHNT and CDR2 YENEEA. The sequencing sample was made of cultured CD8+ T cells derived from PBMCs. V is TRBV11-3 and J is TRBJ2-5; a possible D gene is TRBD1 (5 bases). The sequence derives from a male donor with HIV. The CDR3 region has the DNA TGTGCCAGCAGCTTAGACGCAGGGCAAGAGACCCAGTACTTC. This sequence encodes CASSLDAGQETQYF.